This passage covers 27 T cell receptor beta chains from one sample sequenced in a study of T cell responses to AZD1222 COVID-19 vaccine. Generated by immunoSEQ multiplex PCR, the TCRdb table keeps only in-frame clones and is missing some. The repertoire holds around 95,000 clones, with about 88% as singletons. Sample: peripheral blood, taken on day 0 of AZD1222 vaccination. The receptors were sampled from an adult in good health.

The V and J genes are TRBV28 and TRBJ1-2; tentative D call: TRBD1 (6 bases). This CDR3 comprises 14 residues. Per germline, CDR1 MDHEN and CDR2 SYDVKM. V lost 5 bases and J lost 2, with 12 bases in between. The CDR3 is CASSPEGQNYGYTF. CDR3 sequence (DNA): TGTGCCAGCAGTCCGGAGGGACAAAACTATGGCTACACCTTC.

The chain uses TRBV19 and TRBJ1-2; D is ambiguous. Germline V gene lookup returns CDR1 LNHDA and CDR2 SQIVND (reference sequence). The CDR3 covers 17 residues. V lost 3 bases and J 0 bases, leaving 17 bases between the germline ends. The CDR3 sequence is CASSMLADTIANYGYTF. The CDR3 bases are TGTGCCAGTAGTATGTTGGCGGATACAATAGCTAACTATGGCTACACCTTC. Based on the CDR3 plus reference TRBV19 and TRBJ1-2, the full variable domain is DGGITQSPKYLFRKEGQNVTLSCEQNLNHDAMYWYRQDPGQGLRLIYYSQIVNDFQKGDIAEGYSVSREKKESFPLTVTSAQKNPTAFYLCASSMLADTIANYGYTFGSGTRLTVV.

V usage is TRBV20-1 and J usage is TRBJ2-1; D call uncertain. The germline gives CDR1 DFQATT, CDR2 SNEGSKA (reference sequence). V was clipped by 1 base and J by 10 bases, with 8 bases between them. The CDR3 consists of 11 residues. CDR3 region: CSARVSREQFF. The CDR3 DNA reads TGCAGTGCTAGAGTCAGTAGGGAGCAGTTCTTC.

The chain has TRBV5-1 and TRBJ2-1, with TRBD1 matching 7 bases. The germline V gene encodes CDR1 SGHRS and CDR2 YFSETQ. Unmatched junction bases numbered 4, after V lost 0 bases and J lost 7 bases. The CDR3 loop spans 14 amino acids. This CDR3 reads CASSLDRGVNEQFF. The CDR3 bases are TGCGCCAGCAGCTTGGACAGGGGTGTGAATGAGCAGTTCTTC. Supplemented by reference TRBV5-1 and TRBJ2-1, the full variable domain reads KAGVTQTPRYLIKTRGQQVTLSCSPISGHRSVSWYQQTPGQGLQFLFEYFSETQRNKGNFPGRFSGRQFSNSRSEMNVSTLELGDSALYLCASSLDRGVNEQFFGPGTRLTVL.

This clone was recorded only once. The J gene is TRBJ2-1, the V gene TRBV2; TRBD2 matches at 13 bases. The CDR3 loop spans 15 amino acids. Germline values: CDR1 SNHLY, CDR2 FYNNEI. After removal of 4 bases from V and 8 bases from J, the junction contained 5 bases not matched to a gene. The CDR3 nucleotides read TGTGCCAGCAGTGCTTATGGACTAGCGGGAGATGAGCAGTTCTTC. As protein: CASSAYGLAGDEQFF.

V and J are TRBV2 and TRBJ2-3; no reliable D call. The germline V gene encodes CDR1 SNHLY and CDR2 FYNNEI. This CDR3 contains 12 residues. The V gene lost 6 bases and the J gene lost 5 bases, with 9 bases spanning the gap. CDR3 sequence: CASSTERDTQYF. The CDR3 coding sequence is TGTGCCAGCAGCACGGAGCGAGATACGCAGTATTTT.

This clone was recorded once. The rearrangement uses TRBV6-1 and TRBJ2-7, with 8 nucleotides matching TRBD2. There are 18 residues in the CDR3. J gave up 4 bases and V 6 bases, and 20 bases lay outside the gene matches. The germline CDR1 and CDR2 sequences are MNHNS and SASEGT. For the CDR3, the DNA is TGTGCCAGCAGCGAATTCCCCCCGGGGGGGGGAAAGCTATACGAGCAGTACTTC. The encoded protein is CASSEFPPGGGKLYEQYF.

The rearrangement joins TRBV2 to TRBJ1-2; D gene uncertain. Trimming left V 4 bases short and J 0 bases short, with 9 bases between. The germline CDR1 and CDR2 sequences are SNHLY and FYNNEI. The CDR3 sequence is 14 residues long. This CDR3 is CASSAGSANYGYTF. DNA of the CDR3: TGTGCCAGCAGTGCGGGGTCTGCTAACTATGGCTACACCTTC.

The chain employs TRBV19 and TRBJ1-2; a weak D match, TRBD1 (5 bases). This CDR3 is 14 amino acids long. Between the trimmed V and J ends, which lost 1 base and 0 bases, there was a span of 6 bases. CDR1 and CDR2 from the germline V gene are LNHDA and SQIVND (reference sequence). CDR3 amino acids: CASSIGRANYGYTF. In nucleotides, the CDR3 is TGTGCCAGTAGTATAGGCAGGGCTAACTATGGCTACACCTTC.

J is TRBJ2-6 and V is TRBV30; D is unclear. With 0 bases removed from V and 0 bases from J, the gap between germline ends came to 6 bases. The V gene's germline CDR1 is GTSNPN and CDR2 SVGIG (reference sequence). The CDR3 has 15 amino acids. CDR3 loop: CAWSVQISGANVLTF. In DNA form, the CDR3 reads TGTGCCTGGAGTGTACAAATCTCTGGGGCCAACGTCCTGACTTTC.

The chain combines TRBV5-1 with TRBJ2-1; 10 positions agree with TRBD1. The germline gives CDR1 SGHRS, CDR2 YFSETQ. The CDR3 has 15 residues. V lost 5 bases, J lost 7 bases, and 9 bases stayed unmatched. CDR3 coding DNA: TGCGCCAGCAGATTAAGACAGGGGGCAGCTAATGAGCAGTTCTTC. This encodes CASRLRQGAANEQFF.

The V call is TRBV6-5, the J call TRBJ2-2, with 8 bases fitting TRBD2. The V gene's germline CDR1 is MNHEY and CDR2 SVGAGI. The CDR3 contains 14 residues. V was clipped by 6 bases and J by 4 bases; unmatched bases: 4. DNA for the CDR3: TGTGCCAGCAGCCGGACTAGCTCCACCGGGGAGCTGTTTTTT. Amino acid sequence: CASSRTSSTGELFF.

This chain links TRBV29-1 with TRBJ2-7; 8 positions match TRBD2. The germline V gene encodes CDR1 SQVTM and CDR2 ANQGSEA. The CDR3 spans 13 residues. J lost 8 bases, V lost 3 bases, and 9 bases had no gene match. Here the CDR3 reads CSVEYREGRKQYF. CDR3 sequence (DNA): TGCAGCGTTGAGTACCGGGAGGGCCGAAAGCAGTACTTC.

The rearrangement links TRBV6-6 to TRBJ2-1; D ambiguous. The CDR3 length is 13 residues. Germline CDR1 reads MNHNY; CDR2 reads SVGAGI (reference sequence). V lost 8 bases, J lost 0 bases, and 8 bases lay in between. This CDR3 is CASCQSSYNEQFF. The CDR3 region has the DNA TGTGCCAGCTGTCAAAGCTCCTACAATGAGCAGTTCTTC.

This clone was detected only a few times. The rearrangement uses TRBV4-2 and TRBJ2-7, with D tentatively TRBD1 (6 bases). Trimming took off 0 bases at V and 2 bases at J, with 8 bases between the two ends. Germline loops: CDR1 LGHNA, CDR2 YNFKEQ. The CDR3 covers 14 residues. CDR3 DNA: TGTGCCAGCAGCCAAGATCAGGGGACCTACGAGCAGTACTTC. Amino acid sequence: CASSQDQGTYEQYF.

The chain couples TRBV29-1 to TRBJ2-7, with 8 bases identical to TRBD1. Per germline, CDR1 SQVTM and CDR2 ANQGSEA. The trim removed 0 bases at V and 3 bases at J, leaving 1 base unmatched. The CDR3 extends over 13 amino acids. CDR3 DNA sequence: TGCAGCGTTGAAGACAGGGGGCTCTACGAGCAGTACTTC. It is translated as CSVEDRGLYEQYF.

The genes are TRBV19 and TRBJ2-5, with D unclear. The CDR3 is 13 residues long. CDR1 is LNHDA and CDR2 is SQIVND in the germline V gene (reference sequence). Trimming removed 6 bases from V and 1 base from J, with 9 bases in between. In DNA, the CDR3 is TGTGCCAGTAGCCTTGGTGGCCAAGAGACCCAGTACTTC. It yields the protein CASSLGGQETQYF.

V is TRBV6-5 and J is TRBJ1-3; a weak D match, TRBD1 (5 bases). From germline, CDR1 is MNHEY and CDR2 SVGAGI. Between the trimmed V and J ends, which lost 4 bases and 3 bases, there was a span of 13 bases. This CDR3 has 15 residues. The CDR3: CASSSPGRDGNTIYF. The CDR3 DNA sequence: TGTGCCAGCAGTTCCCCGGGACGAGATGGAAACACCATATATTTT.

V and J are TRBV19 and TRBJ2-7, with D tentatively TRBD1 (5 bases). The CDR3 sequence is 18 residues long. Trimming stripped 2 bases from V and 0 bases from J, with 20 bases between. Germline V lookup: CDR1 LNHDA, CDR2 SQIVND (reference sequence). The CDR3 loop is CASSIKHGRAYFSYEQYF. CDR3 nucleotide sequence: TGTGCCAGTAGTATAAAGCACGGCAGGGCGTACTTCTCCTACGAGCAGTACTTC.

The CDR3 here is CASSEDGNTEAFF. For the CDR3, the DNA is TGTGCCAGCAGCGAGGACGGGAACACTGAAGCTTTCTTT. The chain couples TRBV7-9 to TRBJ1-1; D is undetermined. CDR1 and CDR2 from the germline V gene are SEHNR and FQNEAQ (reference sequence). The V end lost 5 bases, the J end lost 1 base, and 8 bases lay between the germline ends. The CDR3 covers 13 residues.

A remark on this clone: Other nucleotide sequences from this sample produce the same CDR3. The chain carries TRBV20-1 and TRBJ2-5; D remains unclear. Germline V gives CDR1 DFQATT, CDR2 SNEGSKA (reference sequence). The V end was cut by 3 bases, the J end by 2 bases, with 4 bases between. This CDR3 contains 11 residues. In DNA form, the CDR3 reads TGCAGTGCTAGGCCTCAAGAGACCCAGTACTTC. This encodes CSARPQETQYF.

The chain employs TRBV10-3 and TRBJ2-1; tentative D call: TRBD2 (5 bases). V was shortened by 4 bases and J by 9 bases, with 13 bases between the two germline ends. The CDR3 consists of 13 residues. The V gene's germline CDR1 is ENHRY and CDR2 SYGVKD. CDR3 bases: TGTGCCATCAGTGCGGACTCATTCGGTGAGCAGTTCTTC. Protein product: CAISADSFGEQFF.

CDR3 coding DNA: TGTGCCAGCAAGGGGGCGGGACGTGCCGGGGAGCTGTTTTTT. Its translation is CASKGAGRAGELFF. The rearrangement uses TRBV6-5 and TRBJ2-2; perhaps TRBD1 as D (7 bases). Germline CDR1 is MNHEY and CDR2 is SVGAGI. Trimming took off 7 bases at V and 6 bases at J, with 15 bases between the two ends. CDR3 length equals 14 residues.

This clone appeared a few times. V is TRBV27 and J is TRBJ2-7; no firm D call. Germline values: CDR1 MNHEY, CDR2 SMNVEV (reference sequence). CDR3 length: 12 residues. V lost 6 bases and J 6 bases, leaving 12 bases between the germline ends. The CDR3 loop reads CASRAGLGEQYF. Here the CDR3 DNA reads TGTGCCAGCAGAGCAGGCTTGGGCGAGCAGTACTTC.

J is TRBJ1-5 and V is TRBV4-1; a weak D match, TRBD1 (5 bases). Deletions cut 0 bases from V and 3 bases from J, with 9 bases between. This CDR3 region has 15 residues. CDR1 is MGHRA, CDR2 YSYEKL, per germline. DNA for the CDR3: TGCGCCAGCAGCCAAGATGCCAGGGTCAATCAGCCCCAGCATTTT. It encodes CASSQDARVNQPQHF.

The CDR3 is CATGTPTAGELFF. For the CDR3, the DNA is TGTGCCACAGGGACGCCAACCGCCGGGGAGCTGTTTTTT. V gene TRBV2 combines with J gene TRBJ2-2, with D tentatively TRBD1 or TRBD2 (5 bases each). The CDR3 covers 13 residues. Between the trimmed V and J ends, which lost 10 bases and 6 bases, there was a span of 15 bases. Germline assignment: CDR1 SNHLY and CDR2 FYNNEI.

This chain connects TRBV19 to TRBJ1-6; D might be TRBD1 (5 bases). Trimming left V 3 bases short and J 8 bases short, with 14 bases between. The length of the CDR3 is 15 residues. Germline V gene lookup returns CDR1 LNHDA and CDR2 SQIVND (reference sequence). The CDR3 region has the DNA TGTGCCAGTAGTATGCGGGCAGGGAGTGATTCACCCCTCCACTTT. Amino acids: CASSMRAGSDSPLHF.